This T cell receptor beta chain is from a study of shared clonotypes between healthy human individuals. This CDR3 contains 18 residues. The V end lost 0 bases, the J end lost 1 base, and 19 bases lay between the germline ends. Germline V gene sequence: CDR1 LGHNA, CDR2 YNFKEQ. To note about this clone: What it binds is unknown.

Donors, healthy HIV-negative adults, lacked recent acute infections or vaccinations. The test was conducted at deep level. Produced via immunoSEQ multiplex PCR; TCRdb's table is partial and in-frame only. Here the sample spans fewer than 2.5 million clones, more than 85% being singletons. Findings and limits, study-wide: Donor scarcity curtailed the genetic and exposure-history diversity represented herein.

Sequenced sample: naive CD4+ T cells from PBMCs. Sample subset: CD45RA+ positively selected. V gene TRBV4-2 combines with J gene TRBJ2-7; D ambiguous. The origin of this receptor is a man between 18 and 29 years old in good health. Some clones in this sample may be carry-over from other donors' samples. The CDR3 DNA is TGTGCCAGCAGCCAAGATCAACGGGCCCTTACCGCATCCTACGAGCAGTACTTC. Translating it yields CASSQDQRALTASYEQYF.